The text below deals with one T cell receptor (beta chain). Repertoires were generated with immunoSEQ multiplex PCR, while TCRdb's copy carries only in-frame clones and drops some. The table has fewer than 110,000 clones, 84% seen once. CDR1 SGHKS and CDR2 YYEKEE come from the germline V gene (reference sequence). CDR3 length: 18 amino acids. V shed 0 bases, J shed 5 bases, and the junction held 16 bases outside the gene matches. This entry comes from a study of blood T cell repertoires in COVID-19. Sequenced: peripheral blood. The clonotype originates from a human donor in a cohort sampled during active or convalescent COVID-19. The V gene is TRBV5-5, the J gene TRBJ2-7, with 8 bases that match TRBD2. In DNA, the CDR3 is TGTGCCAGCAGCTTGGATGTTGCGGGGGGCCCCTTTAAAAACGAGCAGTACTTC. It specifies CASSLDVAGGPFKNEQYF.